Shown below are 31 T cell receptor beta chains from a single sample sequenced in a study of lymphopenia after photon versus proton radiotherapy. The data were produced by immunoSEQ multiplex PCR, yet TCRdb's version contains in-frame clones alone and is incomplete. The sample lists tens of thousands of clones, about 93% occurring once. Sequenced here: peripheral blood, sampled from a patient treated with photon-based radiotherapy. These receptor sequences come from a woman in her 50s with cholangiocarcinoma.

This rearrangement joins TRBV10-1 to TRBJ2-3, with D possibly matching TRBD2 (5 bases). The CDR3 length is 17 residues. Trimming removed 7 bases at V and 2 bases at J, with 22 bases between. Germline V lookup: CDR1 WNHNN, CDR2 SYGVQD (reference sequence). In DNA, the CDR3 is TGCGCCAGCATAGATAATGGGAACAGTCTAGCCACAGATACGCAGTATTTT. Its protein product is CASIDNGNSLATDTQYF.

J is TRBJ2-3 and V is TRBV7-2, with 7 bases that match TRBD2. The junction had 9 bases not matched to a gene; V was cut back by 1 base and J by 5 bases. The CDR3 extends over 16 amino acids. Per germline, CDR1 SGHTA and CDR2 FQGNSA. CDR3 protein: CASSLGLGGAGDTQYF. CDR3 nucleotide sequence: TGTGCCAGCAGCTTAGGGTTGGGAGGGGCTGGAGATACGCAGTATTTT.

This rearrangement joins TRBV7-6 to TRBJ2-1; 9 nucleotides align to TRBD1. From germline, CDR1 is SGHVS and CDR2 FNYEAQ. Trimming cost V 3 bases and J 4 bases; bases outside gene matches: 7. The CDR3 spans 16 residues. The CDR3 protein is CASSFSSQGAYNEQFF. As DNA, the CDR3 is TGTGCCAGCAGCTTTAGTTCACAGGGGGCTTACAATGAGCAGTTCTTC.

V and J are TRBV5-1 and TRBJ1-1; D may be TRBD1 (6 bases). V shed 6 bases and J shed 0 bases, with 15 bases lying between them. Germline CDR1 reads SGHRS; CDR2 reads YFSETQ. The length of the CDR3 is 15 residues. The CDR3 reads CASKVQGDLNTEAFF. CDR3 nucleotide sequence: TGCGCCAGCAAGGTACAGGGAGATCTGAACACTGAAGCTTTCTTT.

The chain recombines TRBV4-1 with TRBJ1-1; D is perhaps TRBD1 (5 bases). The V gene lost 4 bases and the J gene lost 5 bases, with 17 bases spanning the gap. The CDR3 loop spans 15 amino acids. CDR1 MGHRA and CDR2 YSYEKL come from the germline V gene. Here the CDR3 reads CASSRAGPWGTEAFF. CDR3 nucleotides: TGCGCCAGCAGCCGCGCGGGACCCTGGGGGACTGAAGCTTTCTTT.

The V and J genes are TRBV6-6 and TRBJ1-1, with D possibly being TRBD1 (6 bases). The CDR3 spans 13 residues. Germline CDR1 is MNHNY and CDR2 is SVGAGI (reference sequence). Trimming stripped 6 bases from V and 8 bases from J, with 16 bases between. The CDR3 loop is CASSLRQVPEAFF. In DNA, the CDR3 is TGTGCCAGCAGCCTTCGACAGGTTCCCGAAGCTTTCTTT.

The V call is TRBV10-2, the J call TRBJ2-1, with 9 bases matching TRBD2. The V and J ends lost 6 bases and 0 bases, in that order; junction bases with no gene match: 6. Germline assignment: CDR1 WSHSY and CDR2 SAAADI. The CDR3 spans 16 residues. CDR3 DNA sequence: TGCGCCAGCAGACCCCCACTAGCGGGCTCCTACAATGAGCAGTTCTTC. Amino acid sequence: CASRPPLAGSYNEQFF.

The V call is TRBV10-3, the J call TRBJ2-1, with 9 bases matching TRBD1. Germline values: CDR1 ENHRY, CDR2 SYGVKD. Losses at the gene ends were 7 bases for V and 0 bases for J; bases not matched to a gene: 1. The CDR3 is 14 residues long. CDR3 in DNA: TGTGCCATCAAGGACAGGGGCTCCTACAATGAGCAGTTCTTC. Translation: CAIKDRGSYNEQFF.

V gene TRBV4-3 combines with J gene TRBJ1-4, with TRBD1 matching over 7 bases. Germline assignment: CDR1 LGHNA and CDR2 YSLEER. V trimming: 1 base; J trimming: 7 bases; junction bases outside the gene matches: 6. CDR3 size: 15 residues. The CDR3, as DNA: TGCGCCAGCAGCCAAGGTGCAGGGGGACTTGAAAAACTGTTTTTT. This gives the protein CASSQGAGGLEKLFF.

The genes are TRBV11-3 and TRBJ2-1; unclear D gene. There are 14 residues in the CDR3. V lost 1 base, J lost 0 bases, and 4 bases lay in between. CDR1 is SGHNT, CDR2 YENEEA, per germline. The CDR3 sequence: CASSLGNSYNEQFF. For the CDR3, the DNA is TGTGCCAGCAGCTTAGGAAACTCCTACAATGAGCAGTTCTTC.

The chain has TRBV15 and TRBJ1-5; 10 bases match TRBD1. Germline V gives CDR1 LNHNV, CDR2 YYDKDF (reference sequence). The CDR3 is 17 residues long. The junction had 9 bases not matched to a gene; V was cut back by 4 bases and J by 3 bases. This CDR3 is CATSKGRQGASNQPQHF. As DNA, the CDR3 is TGTGCCACCAGCAAAGGTAGACAGGGGGCTTCCAATCAGCCCCAGCATTTT.

The V call is TRBV25-1, the J call TRBJ1-1; TRBD1 might be the D (5 bases). Trimming took 6 bases from V and 6 from J, leaving 11 bases between them. Per the germline V gene, CDR1 is MGHDK and CDR2 is SYGVNS. There are 12 residues in the CDR3. The CDR3 region has the DNA TGTGCCAGCAGCTACGAAGGGGCTGAAGCTTTCTTT. Amino acids: CASSYEGAEAFF.

This chain connects TRBV5-4 to TRBJ1-1; possible D gene TRBD1, 5 bases. Germline-derived CDR1 and CDR2 are SGHNT and YYREEE (reference sequence). The V end was cut by 2 bases, the J end by 1 base, with 6 bases between. This CDR3 comprises 13 residues. This CDR3 is CASSFTGNTEAFF. CDR3 in DNA: TGTGCCAGCAGCTTTACAGGGAACACTGAAGCTTTCTTT.

This chain joins TRBV18 and TRBJ1-5; 9 positions match TRBD1. The length of the CDR3 is 14 residues. Unmatched junction bases numbered 5, after V lost 6 bases and J lost 5 bases. CDR1 is KGHSH, CDR2 LQKENI, per germline. The CDR3 DNA sequence: TGTGCCAGCTCCCAGGGACAGGGCGATCAGCCCCAGCATTTT. It yields the protein CASSQGQGDQPQHF.

This chain links TRBV5-1 with TRBJ1-1; TRBD1 is a possible D gene (5 bases). The V and J ends lost 4 bases and 3 bases respectively, with 13 bases between them. Germline assignment: CDR1 SGHRS and CDR2 YFSETQ. This CDR3 is built from 14 residues. CDR3 sequence: CASSALDRYTEAFF. DNA for the CDR3: TGCGCCAGCAGCGCCTTAGACAGATACACTGAAGCTTTCTTT.

In DNA, the CDR3 is TGTGCCACCACAACAGGGATCGCTGAAGCTTTCTTT. Its protein product is CATTTGIAEAFF. The chain uses TRBV6-5 and TRBJ1-1; tentative D call: TRBD1 (6 bases). CDR3 size: 12 residues. Germline V gene data show CDR1 as MNHEY and CDR2 as SVGAGI. V was cut by 10 bases and J by 6 bases, with 15 bases left in between.

This clone was counted a single time. CDR3 bases: TGTGCCAGCAGCTTGGGGGACAGGGACTATGGCTACACCTTC. This translates into CASSLGDRDYGYTF. The chain has TRBV5-5 and TRBJ1-2; 9 bases are a match to TRBD1. The V gene end was trimmed by 0 bases and the J gene end by 3 bases; junction bases not matched to a gene: 0. The CDR3 has 14 amino acids. Germline V gene sequence: CDR1 SGHKS, CDR2 YYEKEE (reference sequence).

The chain joins TRBV4-1 to TRBJ1-5, with TRBD1 identical over 7 bases. The V and J ends lost 0 bases and 5 bases, in that order; junction bases with no gene match: 13. Per germline, CDR1 MGHRA and CDR2 YSYEKL. The CDR3 runs 18 residues. This chain's CDR3 is CASSQEGPRGRAHQPQHF. CDR3 coding DNA: TGCGCCAGCAGCCAAGAGGGTCCCAGGGGGAGGGCCCATCAGCCCCAGCATTTT.

The gene calls are TRBV6-5 and TRBJ1-1, with D uncertain. There are 13 residues in the CDR3. Germline loops: CDR1 MNHEY, CDR2 SVGAGI. The V end was cut by 2 bases, the J end by 4 bases, with 8 bases between. This chain's CDR3 is CASSYGLATEAFF. The CDR3 DNA is TGTGCCAGCAGTTACGGCCTGGCCACTGAAGCTTTCTTT.

V is TRBV4-3 and J is TRBJ1-6; D is uncertain. The CDR3 contains 16 residues. Germline lookup yields CDR1 LGHNA and CDR2 YSLEER. V was clipped by 0 bases and J by 7 bases, with 13 bases between them. CDR3 residues: CASSQEIAGWNSPLHF. In DNA, the CDR3 is TGCGCCAGCAGCCAAGAAATAGCGGGTTGGAATTCACCCCTCCACTTT.

About this clone itself: The identical CDR3 is also encoded by other nucleotide sequences in the sample. The CDR3: CASSPGENTEAFF. In DNA, the CDR3 is TGTGCCAGCTCACCTGGAGAGAACACTGAAGCTTTCTTT. V gene TRBV18 combines with J gene TRBJ1-1, with D hard to call. This CDR3 has 13 amino acids. Germline assignment: CDR1 KGHSH and CDR2 LQKENI. The V end was cut by 3 bases, the J end by 1 base, with 6 bases between.

V usage is TRBV5-6 and J usage is TRBJ1-5; 8 bases line up with TRBD1. CDR1 and CDR2 (germline): SGHDT, YYEEEE. V was pared by 3 bases and J by 7 bases, with 6 bases of the junction left unmatched. The CDR3 runs to 14 residues. The CDR3 nucleotides read TGTGCCAGCAGCTCCAGGGGGCGCTTCCAGCCCCAGCATTTT. Protein product: CASSSRGRFQPQHF.

CDR3 sequence: CASSDIRRGPYF. For the CDR3, the DNA is TGTGCCAGCAGTGATATTAGGAGGGGGCCATATTTT. This chain links TRBV2 with TRBJ2-3; possible D gene TRBD1, 7 bases. This CDR3 has 12 residues. V lost 3 bases to trimming and J lost 15 bases, with 16 bases between them. The germline CDR1 and CDR2 sequences are SNHLY and FYNNEI. Full variable domain (outside the CDR3, taken from reference TRBV2 and TRBJ2-3): EPEVTQTPSHQVTQMGQEVILRCVPISNHLYFYWYRQILGQKVEFLVSFYNNEISEKSEIFDDQFSVERPDGSNFTLKIRSTKLEDSAMYFCASSDIRRGPYFGPGTRLTVL.

V usage is TRBV6-1 and J usage is TRBJ1-3, with D hard to call. Germline V gene data show CDR1 as MNHNS and CDR2 as SASEGT. V lost 2 bases and J 5 bases, leaving 7 bases between the germline ends. This CDR3 contains 13 residues. This chain's CDR3 is CASSENERNTIYF. CDR3 DNA: TGTGCCAGCAGTGAAAACGAACGAAACACCATATATTTT.

CDR3 DNA: TGCGCCAGCAGCTTGGCCGACGGGTGGTGGACCCGGGAAAAACTGTTTTTT. This codes for CASSLADGWWTREKLFF. This chain uses TRBV5-1 with TRBJ1-4; D is unresolved. V shed 0 bases and J shed 8 bases, with 20 bases lying between them. CDR1 SGHRS and CDR2 YFSETQ come from the germline V gene. CDR3 length: 17 residues.

The gene calls are TRBV18 and TRBJ2-1; 8 bases agree with TRBD2. Losses at the gene ends were 3 bases for V and 9 bases for J; bases not matched to a gene: 4. CDR1 is KGHSH, CDR2 LQKENI, per germline. The CDR3 spans 13 residues. The CDR3 here is CASSPAGGGEQFF. CDR3 DNA: TGTGCCAGCTCACCTGCGGGAGGTGGTGAGCAGTTCTTC.

This chain links TRBV6-4 with TRBJ2-5; maybe TRBD2 (7 bases). The end of the DNA aligns better with TRBJ2-7, so the J call may be wrong. The CDR3 has 15 residues. The germline gives CDR1 MRHNA, CDR2 SNTAGT. This CDR3 reads CASSSEAGALYEQYF. CDR3 sequence (DNA): TGTGCCAGCAGTTCTGAGGCGGGGGCGCTATACGAGCAGTACTTC.

This clone has a handful of counts. The rearrangement links TRBV4-1 to TRBJ1-3; D gene unclear. V gave up 0 bases and J gave up 0 bases, with 15 bases separating them. This CDR3 is built from 18 residues. Per the germline V gene, CDR1 is MGHRA and CDR2 is YSYEKL. The CDR3 coding sequence is TGCGCCAGCAGCCAAGAAAGTACCCAGTTTAGCTCTGGAAACACCATATATTTT. Translating it yields CASSQESTQFSSGNTIYF.

The chain has TRBV5-8 and TRBJ1-2; 8 nucleotides line up with TRBD1. V was clipped by 7 bases and J by 5 bases; unmatched bases: 10. The CDR3 is made up of 14 amino acids. Germline V gene data show CDR1 as SGHTS and CDR2 as YDEGEE. CDR3 in DNA: TGTGCCAGCTCCTTAGGACAGGGCCTTTATGGCTACACCTTC. Its translation is CASSLGQGLYGYTF. The whole variable domain, remainder taken from reference TRBV5-8 and TRBJ1-2, is EAGVTQSPTHLIKTRGQQATLRCSPISGHTSVYWYQQALGLGLQFLLWYDEGEERNRGNFPPRFSGRQFPNYSSELNVNALELEDSALYLCASSLGQGLYGYTFGSGTRLTVV.

The chain has TRBV27 and TRBJ1-5; a possible D gene is TRBD1 (5 bases). CDR1 and CDR2 (germline): MNHEY, SMNVEV (reference sequence). This CDR3 contains 15 residues. V gave up 3 bases and J gave up 2 bases, with 11 bases separating them. The CDR3 bases are TGTGCCAGCAGTTTCTTTGGGGGAGGCAATCAGCCCCAGCATTTT. It specifies CASSFFGGGNQPQHF.

This sequence joins TRBV18 and TRBJ2-5; the D is unclear. V was clipped by 2 bases and J by 0 bases, with 7 bases between them. The CDR3 has 14 amino acids. The germline gives CDR1 KGHSH, CDR2 LQKENI. CDR3 in DNA: TGTGCCAGCTCACCAAGGACCAACCAAGAGACCCAGTACTTC. Protein product: CASSPRTNQETQYF.